A selection of T cell receptor beta chains follows, all from one sample in a study of T-cell reconstitution after alpha-beta-depleted transplantation in children. TCRdb redid the calling of the PCR reads with MiXCR, one entry per CDR3 protein. The sample has some 640,000 distinct CDR3 sequences, approximately 17% seen once; the top ten hold about 1.1%. The material sequenced was PBMCs from the stem cell graft donor, taken from the stem cell graft. The receptors derive from a human donor who donated a stem cell graft to a child with acute myeloid leukemia. CDR3s include the opening cysteine and the closing phenylalanine or tryptophan. A D gene is named only where the DNA matches it firmly. Clone size, where shown, is once, few, many, or a class for clones that have expanded.

TRBD2	TRBJ2-3	TRBV27	few	CASSFSGGSSDTQYF	TGTGCCAGCAGTTTTAGCGGGGGGAGCTCAGATACGCAGTATTTT
-	TRBJ1-1	TRBV4-2	many	CASSPPRRRGGNTEAFF	TGTGCCAGCAGCCCCCCAAGGCGGAGGGGAGGAAACACTGAAGCTTTCTTT
-	TRBJ1-6	TRBV12-3/TRBV12-4	-	CASSLDFNNSPLHF	TGTGCCAGCAGTCTGGACTTTAATAATTCACCCCTCCACTTT
TRBD2	TRBJ2-7	TRBV11-2	few	CASSLLSGGAYEQYF	TGTGCCAGCAGCTTACTAAGCGGGGGGGCCTACGAGCAGTACTTC
TRBD1	TRBJ1-5	TRBV7-2	few	CASSLGAGQGDLPAQHF	TGTGCCAGCAGCTTAGGGGCTGGACAGGGAGATTTACCGGCCCAGCATTTT
-	TRBJ2-5	TRBV20-1	few	CSAFPPSGEETQYF	TGCAGTGCTTTCCCCCCGAGCGGAGAAGAGACCCAGTACTTC
TRBD1	TRBJ1-2	TRBV28	-	CASSYVDREDGYTF	TGTGCCAGCAGCTACGTGGACAGGGAGGATGGCTACACCTTC
-	TRBJ2-2	TRBV14	-	CASSGRVYFTGELFF	TGTGCCAGCAGCGGCCGGGTCTACTTCACCGGGGAGCTGTTTTTT
TRBD1	TRBJ2-1	TRBV20-1	-	CSAILIGTGGLNEQFF	TGCAGTGCAATCCTCATCGGGACAGGGGGCTTAAATGAGCAGTTCTTC
TRBD2	TRBJ2-3	TRBV12-3/TRBV12-4	many	CAVRTSGTDTQYF	TGTGCCGTCCGGACTAGCGGCACAGATACGCAGTATTTT
-	TRBJ2-7	TRBV20-1	many	CSARDLRGYEQYF	TGCAGTGCTAGAGATCTTCGGGGATACGAGCAGTACTTC
-	TRBJ1-1	TRBV29-1	many	CSVDAPGGSTEAFF	TGCAGCGTTGATGCACCGGGTGGGAGCACTGAAGCTTTCTTT
-	TRBJ1-3	TRBV29-1	many	CSVETGNTIYF	TGCAGCGTTGAAACTGGAAACACCATATATTTT
-	TRBJ2-4	TRBV5-6	-	CASSPYTLTELRDIQYF	TGTGCCAGCAGCCCCTACACCCTGACAGAACTCAGGGACATTCAGTACTTC
TRBD2	TRBJ2-1	TRBV29-1	many	CSVLGLAGNNEQFF	TGCAGCGTCCTCGGACTAGCGGGGAACAATGAGCAGTTCTTC
-	TRBJ1-1	TRBV20-1	many	CSAVDREAFF	TGCAGTGCTGTGGACCGTGAAGCTTTCTTT
-	TRBJ1-2	TRBV12-3/TRBV12-4	-	CASSLRQINGYTF	TGTGCCAGCAGTTTAAGGCAGATCAATGGCTACACCTTC
-	TRBJ1-1	TRBV24-1	few	CATSDWVGTEAFF	TGTGCCACCAGTGATTGGGTAGGAACTGAAGCTTTCTTT
-	TRBJ2-3	TRBV20-1	many	CSARVWGTDTQYF	TGCAGTGCTAGAGTGTGGGGCACAGATACGCAGTATTTT
TRBD2	TRBJ2-1	TRBV20-1	many	CSARPPSGGADEQFF	TGCAGTGCTAGGCCGCCTAGCGGGGGGGCGGATGAGCAGTTCTTC
-	TRBJ2-3	TRBV19	-	CASRGEFLTDTQYF	TGTGCCAGTCGCGGGGAGTTCCTCACAGATACGCAGTATTTT
-	TRBJ2-2	TRBV20-1	few	CSARSETSPPGELFF	TGCAGTGCTAGATCGGAGACTAGTCCCCCCGGGGAGCTGTTTTTT
TRBD1	TRBJ1-1	TRBV10-3	-	CAIGTANTEAFF	TGTGCCATCGGGACAGCGAACACTGAAGCTTTCTTT
TRBD1	TRBJ1-1	TRBV12-3/TRBV12-4	many	CASSLTGQGNTEAFF	TGTGCCAGCAGTCTGACGGGACAGGGGAACACTGAAGCTTTCTTT
-	TRBJ1-5	TRBV20-1	many	CSARDRSGGNQPQHF	TGCAGTGCTAGAGATCGAAGCGGGGGCAATCAGCCCCAGCATTTT
-	TRBJ2-2	TRBV7-3	few	CASSLSRQPRRELFF	TGTGCCAGCAGCTTAAGTCGGCAGCCGAGGAGGGAGCTGTTTTTT
TRBD1	TRBJ2-1	TRBV7-3	-	CASSLRVRDRHGPEQFF	TGTGCCAGCAGCTTAAGAGTCCGGGACAGGCATGGACCTGAGCAGTTCTTC
-	TRBJ2-2	TRBV21-1	few	CASSKRGRFTGELFF	TGTGCCAGCAGCAAGAGAGGGAGATTCACCGGGGAGCTGTTTTTT
-	TRBJ2-2	TRBV4-1	once	CASSQATGPGPGELFF	TGCGCCAGCAGCCAAGCTACAGGGCCGGGACCCGGGGAGCTGTTTTTT